The 11 T cell receptor beta chains listed next were all sequenced from one sample in a study of T cells after somatic rescue of genetic block. Assay: immunoSEQ multiplex PCR; the TCRdb copy retains only in-frame clones and omits some. Here the sample spans fewer than 150,000 clones, about nine tenths being singletons. Sequencing was carried out using peripheral blood mononuclear cells (PBMCs). The receptor set was obtained from a woman between 18 and 29 years old.

V gene TRBV10-3 combines with J gene TRBJ2-1; 8 nucleotides line up with TRBD1. The CDR3 spans 15 residues. V lost 3 bases and J lost 4; bases outside the gene matches: 5. From germline, CDR1 is ENHRY and CDR2 SYGVKD. The CDR3 region has the DNA TGTGCCATCAGTGAAGGGCAGGGGGCATACAATGAGCAGTTCTTC. As protein: CAISEGQGAYNEQFF.

The chain uses TRBV27 and TRBJ1-1; D is undetermined. Trimming shortened V by 2 bases and J by 3 bases, and 7 bases separated the two germline ends. Germline lookup yields CDR1 MNHEY and CDR2 SMNVEV (reference sequence). The length of the CDR3 is 13 residues. CDR3 sequence: CASSLRDDTEAFF. The CDR3 DNA sequence: TGTGCCAGCAGTTTACGAGACGACACTGAAGCTTTCTTT.

The V call is TRBV6-5, the J call TRBJ1-6, with D hard to call. Germline V gives CDR1 MNHEY, CDR2 SVGAGI. Trimming removed 2 bases at V and 8 bases at J, with 10 bases between. This CDR3 is built from 14 residues. The CDR3 loop is CASSYRGLDSPLHF. CDR3 DNA sequence: TGTGCCAGCAGTTACCGGGGATTGGATTCACCCCTCCACTTT.

This clone was found a few times. The chain couples TRBV18 to TRBJ1-4; D is unclear. The V end was cut by 2 bases, the J end by 7 bases, with 11 bases between. From germline, CDR1 is KGHSH and CDR2 LQKENI. The CDR3 totals 14 residues. CDR3 protein: CASSPGRTTEKLFF. As DNA, the CDR3 is TGTGCCAGCTCACCAGGGCGTACGACTGAAAAACTGTTTTTT.

This clone was found once. The chain carries TRBV27 and TRBJ2-7, with D possibly TRBD2 on 6 matching bases. The CDR3 totals 11 residues. Trimming removed 6 bases at V and 4 bases at J, with 7 bases between. Germline CDR1 MNHEY, CDR2 SMNVEV (reference sequence). As DNA, the CDR3 is TGTGCCAGCAGGGGGGGATACGAGCAGTACTTC. Translation: CASRGGYEQYF.

As to this clone: The same CDR3 can be traced to other DNA sequences in this sample. The chain couples TRBV19 to TRBJ1-5, with D hard to call. V lost 0 bases and J lost 0, with 6 bases in between. The germline V gene encodes CDR1 LNHDA and CDR2 SQIVND (reference sequence). The CDR3 consists of 15 residues. The CDR3: CASSIEGYSNQPQHF. The CDR3 DNA reads TGTGCCAGTAGTATAGAGGGTTATAGCAATCAGCCCCAGCATTTT.

The chain links TRBV5-1 to TRBJ2-1, with TRBD1 identical over 8 bases. The trim removed 7 bases at V and 7 bases at J, leaving 10 bases unmatched. Per the germline V gene, CDR1 is SGHRS and CDR2 is YFSETQ. This CDR3 has 14 residues. The chain's CDR3 is CASAEQGVGNEQFF. The CDR3 region has the DNA TGCGCCAGCGCTGAACAGGGGGTAGGGAATGAGCAGTTCTTC. Full variable domain (missing parts from reference TRBV5-1 and TRBJ2-1): KAGVTQTPRYLIKTRGQQVTLSCSPISGHRSVSWYQQTPGQGLQFLFEYFSETQRNKGNFPGRFSGRQFSNSRSEMNVSTLELGDSALYLCASAEQGVGNEQFFGPGTRLTVL.

This chain joins TRBV28 and TRBJ1-2; D unresolved. Looked up from germline, CDR1 is MDHEN and CDR2 is SYDVKM. The length of the CDR3 is 11 residues. V was pared by 7 bases and J by 4 bases, with 7 bases between. The CDR3 sequence: CASTNVYGYTF. The CDR3 DNA reads TGTGCCAGCACTAACGTCTATGGCTACACCTTC.

The chain joins TRBV2 to TRBJ2-4; TRBD2 matches 12 bases. The trim removed 3 bases at V and 7 bases at J, leaving 10 bases unmatched. The V gene's germline CDR1 is SNHLY and CDR2 FYNNEI. The CDR3 is 17 amino acids. In DNA, the CDR3 is TGTGCCAGCAGTGACCCTAGACTAGCGGGGGAACTGAACATTCAGTACTTC. Translation: CASSDPRLAGELNIQYF.

This rearrangement joins TRBV5-5 to TRBJ2-5; D possibly uses TRBD1 or TRBD2 (6 bases each). The germline gives CDR1 SGHKS, CDR2 YYEKEE (reference sequence). V was pared by 0 bases and J by 6 bases, with 9 bases between. The CDR3 has 13 amino acids. The CDR3 sequence: CASSLAGAQTQYF. DNA for the CDR3: TGTGCCAGCAGCTTGGCGGGGGCGCAGACCCAGTACTTC. Based on the CDR3 plus reference TRBV5-5 and TRBJ2-5, the full variable domain is DAGVTQSPTHLIKTRGQQVTLRCSPISGHKSVSWYQQVLGQGPQFIFQYYEKEERGRGNFPDRFSARQFPNYSSELNVNALLLGDSALYLCASSLAGAQTQYFGPGTRLLVL.

The CDR3 reads CASSSPQGVDTEAFF. The CDR3 DNA reads as TGTGCCAGCAGTTCCCCCCAGGGGGTTGACACTGAAGCTTTCTTT. The V call is TRBV28, the J call TRBJ1-1; 7 bases fit TRBD1. The CDR3 is made up of 15 amino acids. The germline V gene has CDR1 MDHEN and CDR2 SYDVKM. J lost 3 bases, V lost 4 bases, and 8 bases had no gene match.